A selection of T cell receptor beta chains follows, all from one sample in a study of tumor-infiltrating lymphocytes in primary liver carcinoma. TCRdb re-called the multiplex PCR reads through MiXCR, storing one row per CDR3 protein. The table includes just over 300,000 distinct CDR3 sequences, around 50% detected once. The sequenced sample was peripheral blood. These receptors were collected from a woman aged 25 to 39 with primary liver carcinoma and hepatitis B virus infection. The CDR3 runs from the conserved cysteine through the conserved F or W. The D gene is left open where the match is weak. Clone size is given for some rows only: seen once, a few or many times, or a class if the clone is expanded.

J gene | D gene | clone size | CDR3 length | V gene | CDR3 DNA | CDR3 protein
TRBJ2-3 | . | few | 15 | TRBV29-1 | TGCAGCGTCCAAATCCACCAAAGGATTGCAGATACGCAGTATTTT | CSVQIHQRIADTQYF
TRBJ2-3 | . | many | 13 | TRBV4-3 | TGCGCCAGCAGCCAAGGGGCCGGAGATACGCAGTATTTT | CASSQGAGDTQYF
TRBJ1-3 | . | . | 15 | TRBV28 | TGTACCAGCAGTTCGAAGTGGGGAGCTGGAAACACCATATATTTT | CTSSSKWGAGNTIYF
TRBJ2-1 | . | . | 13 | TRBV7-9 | TGTGCCAGCTCAGGGCTAGCGAACAATGAGCAGTTCTTC | CASSGLANNEQFF
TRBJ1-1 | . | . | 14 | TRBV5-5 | TGTGCCAGCAGCTTCAGTGGGGGGGGCACTGAAGCTTTCTTT | CASSFSGGGTEAFF
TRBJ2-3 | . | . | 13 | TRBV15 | TGTGCCACCAGCAGAGCACTAGAACATACGCAGTATTTT | CATSRALEHTQYF
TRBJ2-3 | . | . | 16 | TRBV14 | TGTGCCAGCAGCCTCGGTGGGGCTTGGCACACAGATACGCAGTATTTT | CASSLGGAWHTDTQYF
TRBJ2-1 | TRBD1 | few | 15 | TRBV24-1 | TGTGCCACCAGTAGAGGACAGGGGGTGGGGAATGAGCAGTTCTTC | CATSRGQGVGNEQFF
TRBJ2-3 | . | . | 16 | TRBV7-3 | TGTGCCAGCAGCTACGAAGGGGAGCGGAGGGCAGATACGCAGTATTTT | CASSYEGERRADTQYF
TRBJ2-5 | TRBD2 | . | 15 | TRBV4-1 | TGCGCCAGCAGCCAGACCAGCGGGGGAGAAGAGACCAAGTACTTC | CASSQTSGGEETKYF
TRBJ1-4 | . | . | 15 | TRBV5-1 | TGCGCCAGCAGCCGGGACCGCTCAACTAATGAAAAACTGTTTTTT | CASSRDRSTNEKLFF
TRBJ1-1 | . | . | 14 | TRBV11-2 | TGTGCCGGCAGCGCCGGGCCCAAGAACACTGAAGCTTTCTTT | CAGSAGPKNTEAFF
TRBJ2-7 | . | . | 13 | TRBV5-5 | TGTGCCTGCAGCTTGGCCGAGACGAGGGAGCAGTACTTC | CACSLAETREQYF
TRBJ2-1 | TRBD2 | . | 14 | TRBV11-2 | TGTGCCAGCAGCTGGGCTAGCGGGGACAATGAGTTGTCCTTC | CASSWASGDNELSF
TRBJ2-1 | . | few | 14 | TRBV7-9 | TGTGCCAGCAGCTTAGTGGGGATCTACAATGAGCAGTTCTTC | CASSLVGIYNEQFF
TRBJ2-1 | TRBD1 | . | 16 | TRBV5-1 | TGCGCCAGCAGCTTGAGGGAGACAGGGATTTACAATGAGCAGTTCTTC | CASSLRETGIYNEQFF
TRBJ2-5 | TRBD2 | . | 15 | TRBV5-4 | TGTGCCAGCAGCTTGTCGGCACTAGCGGGTGAGACCCAGTACTTC | CASSLSALAGETQYF
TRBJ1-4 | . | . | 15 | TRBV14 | TGTGCCAGCAGCCAAGAAGGCAGCACGGGGGAAAAACTGTTTTTT | CASSQEGSTGEKLFF
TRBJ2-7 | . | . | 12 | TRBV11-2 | TGTACCAGCAGCTTAAGTCCCACCGAGCAGTACTTC | CTSSLSPTEQYF
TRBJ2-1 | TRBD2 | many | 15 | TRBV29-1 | TGCAGCGTTGGTCTAGCGGTCGTTTTGGACAATGAGCAGTTCTTC | CSVGLAVVLDNEQFF
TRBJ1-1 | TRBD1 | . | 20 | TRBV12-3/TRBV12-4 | TGTGCTAGCAGTTTCCATTGGGTGCGGGACAGGGAAATCACGAACACTGAAGCTTTCTTT | CASSFHWVRDREITNTEAFF
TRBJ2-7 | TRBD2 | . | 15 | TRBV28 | TGTGCCAGCAGTACACTAGCGGCCATCTCCTACGAGCAGTACTTC | CASSTLAAISYEQYF
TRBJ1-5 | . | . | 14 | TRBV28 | TGTGCCAGCAGTCTAACAGAGAGCAATCAGCCCCAGCATTTT | CASSLTESNQPQHF
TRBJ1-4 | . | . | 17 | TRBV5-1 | TGCGCCAGCAGCTCCCGGGGAGGGGAGGACACTAATGAAAAACTGTTTTTT | CASSSRGGEDTNEKLFF
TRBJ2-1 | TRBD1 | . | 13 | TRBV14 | TGTACCAGCAGCCAAGAATGGACAGGCGAGCAGTTCTTC | CTSSQEWTGEQFF
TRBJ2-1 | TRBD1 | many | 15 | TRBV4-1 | TGCGCCAGCAGCCAAGGGGACAGAACCTACAATGAGCAGTTCTTC | CASSQGDRTYNEQFF
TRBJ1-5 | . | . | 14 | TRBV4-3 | TGCGCCAGCAGCCAAGATCCCAGCAATCAGCCCCAGCTTTTT | CASSQDPSNQPQLF
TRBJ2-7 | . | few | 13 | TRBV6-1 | TGTGCCAGCCGTCCCACAGGGAACTACGAGCAGTACTTC | CASRPTGNYEQYF
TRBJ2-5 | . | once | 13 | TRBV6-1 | TGTGCCAGCAGTGACAGGGTTAGTGAGGCCCAGTACTTC | CASSDRVSEAQYF
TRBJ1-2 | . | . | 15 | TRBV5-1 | TGCGCCAGCAGCTTGAAGGGTGCGCCCTACTATGGCTACACCTTC | CASSLKGAPYYGYTF
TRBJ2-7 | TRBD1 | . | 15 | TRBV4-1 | TGCGCCAGCAGCCAAGGACAGGGGCCCTCGTCCGAGCAGTACTTC | CASSQGQGPSSEQYF
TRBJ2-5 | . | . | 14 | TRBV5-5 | TGTGCCAGCAGCTTCTCTATTAGCGCGGAGACCCAGTACTTC | CASSFSISAETQYF
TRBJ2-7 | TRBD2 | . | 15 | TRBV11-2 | TGTGCCAGCAGCTTATCACTAGCGGATGTTCGGGAACAGTACTTC | CASSLSLADVREQYF
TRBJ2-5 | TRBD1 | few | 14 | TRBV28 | TGTGCCAGCAGTCCCGGACAGGCTCGGCGGACCCAGTACTTC | CASSPGQARRTQYF
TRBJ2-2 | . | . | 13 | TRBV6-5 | TGTGCCAGCAGCCCCCAGGGCGGATTAGAGTGGTTTTTT | CASSPQGGLEWFF
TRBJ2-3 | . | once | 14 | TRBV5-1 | TGCGCCAGCAGCTGGAGAGCTAGCACAGATACGCAGTATTTT | CASSWRASTDTQYF
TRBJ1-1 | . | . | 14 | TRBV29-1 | TGCAGCGTTGCTGGTGGCAGACCAAACACTGAAGCTTTCTTT | CSVAGGRPNTEAFF
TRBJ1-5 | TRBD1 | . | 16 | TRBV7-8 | TGTGCCAGCAGCCTCCGGGACAGGGGAAACAATCAGCCCCAGCATTTT | CASSLRDRGNNQPQHF
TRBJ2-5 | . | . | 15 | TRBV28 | TGTGCCAGCAGTTTAGTCCAGGGATCCCAAGAGACCCAGCACTTC | CASSLVQGSQETQHF
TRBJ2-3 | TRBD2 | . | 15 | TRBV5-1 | TGCGCCGGCAGCCAAGGGACTAGCGAGACAGATACGCAGTATTTT | CAGSQGTSETDTQYF
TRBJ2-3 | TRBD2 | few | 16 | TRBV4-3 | TGCGCCAGCAGCCACAATGTAGCGGGAATCGCAGATACGCAGTATTTT | CASSHNVAGIADTQYF
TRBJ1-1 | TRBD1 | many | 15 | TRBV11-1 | TGTGCCAGCAGCAGGGACAGGGGGATGAACACTGAAGCTTTCTTT | CASSRDRGMNTEAFF
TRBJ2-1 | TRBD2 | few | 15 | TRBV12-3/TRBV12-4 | TGTGCCAGCAGCCCCCGGACTAGCGGGAGATATGAGCAGTTCTTC | CASSPRTSGRYEQFF
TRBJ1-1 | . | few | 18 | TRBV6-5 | TGTGCCAGCAGTTACTCTCTAATTATTTTGGGTTCTGGGGGTGAAGCTTTCTTT | CASSYSLIILGSGGEAFF
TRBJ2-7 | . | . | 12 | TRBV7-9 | TGTGCCAGCAGGTTTGAAGCGCGAGAGCAGTACTTC | CASRFEAREQYF
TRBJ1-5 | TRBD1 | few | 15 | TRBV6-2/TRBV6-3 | TGTGCCAGCAGTTACGCGACAGGGTCCAGTCAGCCCCAGCATTTT | CASSYATGSSQPQHF
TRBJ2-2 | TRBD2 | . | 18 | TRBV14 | TGTGTCAGCAGCCAAGAAATATGGACTAGCGGTAACACCGTGGAGCTGTTTTTT | CVSSQEIWTSGNTVELFF
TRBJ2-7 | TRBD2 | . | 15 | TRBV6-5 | TGTGCCAGCAGTTTCCCCGGGACTAGTATTTACGAGCAGTACTTC | CASSFPGTSIYEQYF
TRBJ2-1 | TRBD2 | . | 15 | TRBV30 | TGTGCCAGGAGTGTAAGTTTAGCGGGAGACAATGAGCAGTTCTTC | CARSVSLAGDNEQFF
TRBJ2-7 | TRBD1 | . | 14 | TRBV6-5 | TGTGCCAGCAGTGTAACAGGGGGCGCGTACGAGCAGTACTTC | CASSVTGGAYEQYF
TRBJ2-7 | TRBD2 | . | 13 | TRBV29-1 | TGCAGCGTCCGCCTTGGGGGGGTGCACGAGCACTACTTC | CSVRLGGVHEHYF
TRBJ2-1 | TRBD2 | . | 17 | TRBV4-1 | TGCGCCAGCAGCCGAGACGGTTCAGGGAGGGTGTACAATGAGCAGTTCTTC | CASSRDGSGRVYNEQFF
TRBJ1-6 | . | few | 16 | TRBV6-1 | TGTGCCAGCAGTGAGGTGGGAGAGAGATATAATTCACCCCCCCACTTT | CASSEVGERYNSPPHF
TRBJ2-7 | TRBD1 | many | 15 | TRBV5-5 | TGTGCCAGCAGCACCCCCGGGACAGGCGACTACGAGCAGTACTTC | CASSTPGTGDYEQYF
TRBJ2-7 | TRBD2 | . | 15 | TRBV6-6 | TGTGCCAGCACCTCGATTTTAGCGGGAGTTAGTGAGCAGTACTTC | CASTSILAGVSEQYF